This T cell receptor beta chain came from a study of cytomegalovirus exposure and HLA in healthy donors. In the PCR, 60 Vbeta and 13 Jbeta primers were used. The table came from immunoSEQ multiplex PCR; TCRdb's copy has only in-frame clones and leaves some out. The data contain 65,000 to 80,000 clones, around 68% of them singletons. The CDR3 has 16 amino acids. The trim removed 3 bases at V and 7 bases at J, leaving 12 bases unmatched. Germline CDR1 and CDR2: LNHDA and SQIVND (reference sequence). J is TRBJ2-1 and V is TRBV19; 7 nucleotides agree with TRBD2. The source material was PBMCs. This TCR was sampled from a man aged 40-50 years in good health and CMV-seropositive. CDR3: CASSIQTGLLTNEQFF. The CDR3 nucleotides are TGTGCCAGTAGTATCCAGACGGGACTACTTACTAATGAGCAGTTCTTC.